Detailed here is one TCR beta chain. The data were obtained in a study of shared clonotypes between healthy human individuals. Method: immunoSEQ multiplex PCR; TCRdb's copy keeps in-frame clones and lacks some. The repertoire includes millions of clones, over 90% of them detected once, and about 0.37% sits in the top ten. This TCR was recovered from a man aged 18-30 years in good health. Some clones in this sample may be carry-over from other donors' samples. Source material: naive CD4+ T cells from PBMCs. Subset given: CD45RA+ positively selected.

The CDR3 loop is CASSWPGDGNTEAFF. CDR3 nucleotide sequence: TGTGCCAGCAGCTGGCCCGGTGACGGGAACACTGAAGCTTTCTTT. The chain has TRBV5-4 and TRBJ1-1, with D unresolved. With 3 bases removed from V and 1 base from J, the gap between germline ends came to 13 bases. This CDR3 contains 15 residues. Germline values: CDR1 SGHNT, CDR2 YYREEE (reference sequence).